This note documents a single TCR beta chain sequence. Authors' analysis steps: Estimates of nucleated cell counts were drawn from the amplification of reference gene primers. The table came from immunoSEQ multiplex PCR; TCRdb's copy has only in-frame clones and leaves some out. D and trimming were read from the DNA, whereas the V and J calls and clone size are those reported in that table. The sample holds approximately 45,000 clones, around 75% seen once. The sample comes from a study of blood T cell repertoires in COVID-19. Study at large: Acute and convalescent COVID-19 specimens originated in the United States, Italy and Spain.

The germline gives CDR1 ENHRY, CDR2 SYGVKD. With 3 bases removed from V and 9 bases from J, the gap between germline ends came to 6 bases. The CDR3 consists of 12 residues. The clonotype originates from a man aged 80 or over with acute or convalescent COVID-19. The chain joins TRBV10-3 to TRBJ1-6; D remains unclear. The specimen sequenced was peripheral blood. In DNA form, the CDR3 reads TGTGCCATCAGTGACCAGGCTTCACCCCTCCACTTT. Protein: CAISDQASPLHF.